Presented here are 21 T cell receptor beta chains from one specimen sequenced in a study of control samples from healthy donors and cancer patients. Repertoires were generated with immunoSEQ multiplex PCR, while TCRdb's copy carries only in-frame clones and drops some. Of around 84,000 clones listed, 91% were seen once; the top ten hold approximately 14%. The source material was blood. The receptors here all came from a man aged 30 to 39 in good health.

The chain is built from TRBV2 and TRBJ1-5, with TRBD1 matching over 7 bases. Unmatched junction bases numbered 9, after V lost 6 bases and J lost 4 bases. Germline lookup yields CDR1 SNHLY and CDR2 FYNNEI. CDR3 size: 15 residues. The CDR3 bases are TGTGCCAGCAGGCCCCGGGACAGCCAGAATCAGCCCCAGCATTTT. Amino acid sequence: CASRPRDSQNQPQHF.

This clone was seen once. This chain links TRBV19 with TRBJ1-2, with D possibly being TRBD1 (6 bases). Per germline, CDR1 LNHDA and CDR2 SQIVND (reference sequence). This CDR3 region has 16 residues. Between the trimmed V and J ends, which lost 6 bases and 2 bases, there was a span of 19 bases. The CDR3 spells CASSPRDTRPNYGYTF. The CDR3 coding sequence is TGTGCCAGTAGCCCGAGGGACACACGGCCAAACTATGGCTACACCTTC.

This sequence joins TRBV2 and TRBJ2-1, with TRBD2 matching over 8 bases. Trimming took 5 bases from V and 10 from J; bases not matched to a gene: 4. Per the germline V gene, CDR1 is SNHLY and CDR2 is FYNNEI. The CDR3 loop spans 12 amino acids. This chain's CDR3 is CASSRRLAEQFF. CDR3 bases: TGTGCCAGCAGTCGACGACTAGCGGAGCAGTTCTTC.

The CDR3 nucleotides are TGTGCCAGCAATACTGATTGGAGAGATGGCTACACCTTC. Its protein product is CASNTDWRDGYTF. V is TRBV25-1 and J is TRBJ1-2; D unclear. The CDR3 is 13 amino acids. V dropped 7 bases and J dropped 6 bases, with 15 bases sitting between them. Germline V gene data show CDR1 as MGHDK and CDR2 as SYGVNS.

The V call is TRBV12-3 or TRBV12-4, the J call TRBJ1-2; 7 nucleotides line up with TRBD1. V trimming: 6 bases; J trimming: 6 bases; junction bases outside the gene matches: 7. The CDR3 is made up of 13 amino acids. The CDR3 DNA follows: TGTGCCAGCAGCTACAGGGGTGGGGATGGCTACACCTTC. Its translation: CASSYRGGDGYTF.

The chain recombines TRBV21-1 with TRBJ2-4. TRBV21-1 is classified as a pseudogene. CDR3 length: 13 residues. For the CDR3, the DNA is TGTGCCAGCAGCAAAGGAGCCAAAAACATTCAGTACTTC. It codes for CASSKGAKNIQYF.

The genes are TRBV3-1 (or the pseudogene TRBV3-2) and TRBJ2-7; 11 bases agree with TRBD2. After removal of 4 bases from V and 2 bases from J, the junction contained 4 bases not matched to a gene. In germline, CDR1 is LGHDT, CDR2 YNNKEL (reference sequence). The CDR3 extends over 15 amino acids. The CDR3 is CASSPGTSGAYEQYF. DNA for the CDR3: TGTGCCAGCAGCCCCGGGACTAGCGGAGCCTACGAGCAGTACTTC.

The rearrangement joins TRBV6-6 to TRBJ1-5; no reliable D call. Per germline, CDR1 MNHNY and CDR2 SVGAGI (reference sequence). The CDR3 runs to 10 residues. V lost 8 bases and J lost 7, with 6 bases in between. The CDR3 bases are TGTGCCAGCGGCGTACAGCCCCAGCATTTT. Translated: CASGVQPQHF.

This sequence joins TRBV4-2 and TRBJ2-7, with a possible D match to TRBD2 (6 bases). Germline V gives CDR1 LGHNA, CDR2 YNFKEQ. V shed 7 bases and J shed 2 bases, with 15 bases lying between them. The CDR3 runs 14 residues. This chain's CDR3 is CASKPRGSTYEQYF. For the CDR3, the DNA is TGTGCCAGCAAGCCTCGGGGGTCGACCTACGAGCAGTACTTC.

The rearrangement links TRBV2 to TRBJ1-3; 8 nucleotides agree with TRBD1. CDR1 is SNHLY, CDR2 FYNNEI, per germline. With V trimmed by 6 bases and J by 2 bases, 3 bases remained unmatched. The CDR3 is made up of 14 amino acids. The CDR3, as DNA: TGTGCCAGCAGGCCACAGGGGGCTGGAAACACCATATATTTT. Its protein product is CASRPQGAGNTIYF.

This clone was recorded once. Other nucleotide sequences in the sample specify the same CDR3. The genes are TRBV19 and TRBJ1-1, with D possibly matching TRBD1 (5 bases). Trimming shortened V by 4 bases and J by 5 bases, and 11 bases separated the two germline ends. The CDR3 sequence is 13 residues long. Germline V gene sequence: CDR1 LNHDA, CDR2 SQIVND (reference sequence). CDR3: CASSTQGGTEAFF. The CDR3 DNA follows: TGTGCCAGTAGTACCCAGGGTGGAACTGAAGCTTTCTTT. The full variable domain, rest sourced from reference TRBV19 and TRBJ1-1, is DGGITQSPKYLFRKEGQNVTLSCEQNLNHDAMYWYRQDPGQGLRLIYYSQIVNDFQKGDIAEGYSVSREKKESFPLTVTSAQKNPTAFYLCASSTQGGTEAFFGQGTRLTVV.

The V and J genes are TRBV7-9 and TRBJ2-2; tentative D call: TRBD2 (5 bases). This CDR3 is built from 15 residues. The V and J ends lost 0 bases and 3 bases respectively, with 8 bases between them. CDR1 is SEHNR and CDR2 is FQNEAQ in the germline V gene (reference sequence). For the CDR3, the DNA is TGTGCCAGCAGCTTAGCTGTGCGGGACACCGGGGAGCTGTTTTTT. Encoded protein: CASSLAVRDTGELFF. Full variable domain (remainder filled in from reference TRBV7-9 and TRBJ2-2): DTGVSQNPRHKITKRGQNVTFRCDPISEHNRLYWYRQTLGQGPEFLTYFQNEAQLEKSRLLSDRFSAERPKGSFSTLEIQRTEQGDSAMYLCASSLAVRDTGELFFGEGSRLTVL.

The rearrangement uses TRBV5-5 and TRBJ2-3; D is perhaps TRBD1 (5 bases). Trimming cost V 2 bases and J 0 bases, with 13 bases left between them. This CDR3 has 16 residues. CDR1 is SGHKS and CDR2 is YYEKEE in the germline V gene (reference sequence). In DNA form, the CDR3 reads TGTGCCAGCAGCTTCTTGGGGCAAACTAGCACAGATACGCAGTATTTT. This translates into CASSFLGQTSTDTQYF.

The genes are TRBV30 and TRBJ1-2; 8 bases fit TRBD1. Germline V gene lookup returns CDR1 GTSNPN and CDR2 SVGIG (reference sequence). The CDR3 has 14 residues. J gave up 5 bases and V 0 bases, and 5 bases lay outside the gene matches. DNA for the CDR3: TGTGCCTGGAGTGTAGTTCGACAGGGGTATGGCTACACCTTC. It yields the protein CAWSVVRQGYGYTF.

This chain joins TRBV7-2 and TRBJ1-2; D may be TRBD1 (5 bases). The length of the CDR3 is 15 residues. The germline V and J ends were trimmed by 5 bases and 4 bases, with 17 bases remaining between them. CDR1 and CDR2 (germline): SGHTA, FQGNSA. The CDR3 DNA is TGTGCCAGCAGCGCCAGGGTGGAGGCCGCCTATGGCTACACCTTC. Its translation: CASSARVEAAYGYTF.

CDR3 loop: CASSASRSEQFF. In nucleotides, the CDR3 is TGTGCCAGCAGTGCCTCTAGGAGTGAGCAGTTCTTC. The chain is built from TRBV12-3 or TRBV12-4 and TRBJ2-1, with D uncertain. Trimming pared 5 bases from V and 9 bases from J, leaving 11 bases between. CDR3 length equals 12 residues.

This clone was recorded once. This chain connects TRBV7-3 to TRBJ1-2, with D possibly TRBD1 on 6 matching bases. Per the germline V gene, CDR1 is SGHTA and CDR2 is FQGTGA. V was shortened by 1 base and J by 7 bases, with 13 bases between the two germline ends. The CDR3 is made up of 14 amino acids. This CDR3 is CASSLMQGRFGYTF. The CDR3, as DNA: TGTGCCAGCAGCTTAATGCAGGGGAGGTTTGGCTACACCTTC.

The genes are TRBV5-1 and TRBJ1-2; unclear D gene. CDR3 length: 18 amino acids. V gave up 0 bases and J gave up 0 bases, with 18 bases separating them. CDR1 is SGHRS, CDR2 YFSETQ, per germline. CDR3 bases: TGCGCCAGCAGCTTGGCGGCAGGTAACCTGACGCCTAACTATGGCTACACCTTC. Translated, it gives CASSLAAGNLTPNYGYTF.

The chain recombines TRBV19 with TRBJ1-2; 9 positions agree with TRBD1. The CDR3 contains 16 residues. The junction had 5 bases not matched to a gene; V was cut back by 1 base and J by 2 bases. CDR1 is LNHDA and CDR2 is SQIVND in the germline V gene (reference sequence). CDR3 protein: CASSIGGTGRNYGYTF. Here the CDR3 DNA reads TGTGCCAGTAGTATAGGAGGGACAGGGAGGAACTATGGCTACACCTTC.

This rearrangement joins TRBV19 to TRBJ1-1; D unresolved. The germline gives CDR1 LNHDA, CDR2 SQIVND (reference sequence). The CDR3 consists of 13 residues. Trimming removed 7 bases from V and 1 base from J, with 10 bases in between. The CDR3, as DNA: TGTGCCAGTACCTCCCGGGCGAACACTGAAGCTTTCTTT. This codes for CASTSRANTEAFF.

V and J are TRBV28 and TRBJ1-3; the D gene is possibly TRBD1 (6 bases). The CDR3 spans 14 residues. Germline V gene data show CDR1 as MDHEN and CDR2 as SYDVKM. V lost 10 bases to trimming and J lost 0 bases, with 13 bases between them. CDR3 amino acids: CATRRDTSGNTIYF. DNA of the CDR3: TGTGCCACCAGACGGGACACCTCTGGAAACACCATATATTTT.